The sequence of this T cell receptor (beta chain) was determined in a study of post-analysis software for immune sequencing data. cDNA libraries for TCR beta contained unique molecular identifiers. From around 1 to 10 million T cells, 400,000 to 650,000 cDNA molecules were obtained. MiXCR was run by TCRdb on the PCR reads, yielding one entry per CDR3 protein. The table includes some 890,000 distinct CDR3 sequences, approximately 53% detected once. Study observations and caveats: Comparison of patients with controls showed roughly five TRBV segments more frequent in patients, TRBV5-6, TRBV5-1 and TRBV20-1 among them.

Details on this clonotype: The antigen is unknown.

The CDR3 length is 17 residues. CDR1 SGHAT and CDR2 FQNNGV come from the germline V gene. This clonotype originated in a girl aged 10 to 17 with multiple sclerosis. The material sequenced was blood. The chain carries TRBV11-2 and TRBJ2-7; 12 bases fit TRBD2. Matching the DNA end better, TRBJ2-5 makes the J call doubtful. This CDR3 is CASSLDRLAGGSETQYF. CDR3 nucleotides: TGTGCCAGCAGCTTAGATAGGCTAGCGGGAGGGTCGGAGACCCAGTACTTC.